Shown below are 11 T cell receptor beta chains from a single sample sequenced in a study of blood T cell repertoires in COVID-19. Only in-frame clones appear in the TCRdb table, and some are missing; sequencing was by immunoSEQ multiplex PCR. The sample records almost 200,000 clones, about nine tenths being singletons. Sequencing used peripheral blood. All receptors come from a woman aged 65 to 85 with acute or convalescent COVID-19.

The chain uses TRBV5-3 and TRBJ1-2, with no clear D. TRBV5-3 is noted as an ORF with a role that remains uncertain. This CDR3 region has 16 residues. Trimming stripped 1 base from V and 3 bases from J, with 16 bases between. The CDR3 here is CARSLNALPADYGYTF. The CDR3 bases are TGTGCCAGAAGCTTGAACGCGCTTCCGGCGGACTATGGCTACACCTTC.

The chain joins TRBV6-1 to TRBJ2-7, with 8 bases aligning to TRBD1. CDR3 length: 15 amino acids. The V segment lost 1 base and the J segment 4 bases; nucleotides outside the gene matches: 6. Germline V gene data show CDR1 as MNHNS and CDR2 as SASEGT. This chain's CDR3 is CASSEVTGGGYEQYF. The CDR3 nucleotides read TGTGCCAGCAGTGAAGTTACAGGGGGTGGGTACGAGCAGTACTTC.

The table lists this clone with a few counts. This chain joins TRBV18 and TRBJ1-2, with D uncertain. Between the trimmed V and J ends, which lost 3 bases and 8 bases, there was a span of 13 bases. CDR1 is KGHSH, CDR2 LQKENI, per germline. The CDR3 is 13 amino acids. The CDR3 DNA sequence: TGTGCCAGCTCACCCCCGGGAGGGTGGGGCTACACCTTC. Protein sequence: CASSPPGGWGYTF.

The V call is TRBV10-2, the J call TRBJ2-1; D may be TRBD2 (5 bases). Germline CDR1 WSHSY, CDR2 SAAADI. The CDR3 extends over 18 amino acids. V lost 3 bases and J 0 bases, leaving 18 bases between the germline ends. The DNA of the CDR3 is TGCGCCAGCAGTGAATCAATCGAAAGCGGATCCTCCTACAATGAGCAGTTCTTC. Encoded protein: CASSESIESGSSYNEQFF.

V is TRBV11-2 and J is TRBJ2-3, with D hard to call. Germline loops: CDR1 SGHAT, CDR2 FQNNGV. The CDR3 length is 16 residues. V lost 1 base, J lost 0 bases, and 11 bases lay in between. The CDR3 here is CASSLGSSRSTDTQYF. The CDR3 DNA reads TGTGCCAGCAGCTTAGGAAGTAGCCGGAGCACAGATACGCAGTATTTT.

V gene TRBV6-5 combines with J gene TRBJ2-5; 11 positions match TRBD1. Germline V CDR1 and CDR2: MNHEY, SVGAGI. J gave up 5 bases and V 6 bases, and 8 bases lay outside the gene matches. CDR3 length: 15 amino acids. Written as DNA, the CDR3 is TGTGCCAGCAGCGGGACAGGGGGGCAAATGGAGACCCAGTACTTC. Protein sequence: CASSGTGGQMETQYF.

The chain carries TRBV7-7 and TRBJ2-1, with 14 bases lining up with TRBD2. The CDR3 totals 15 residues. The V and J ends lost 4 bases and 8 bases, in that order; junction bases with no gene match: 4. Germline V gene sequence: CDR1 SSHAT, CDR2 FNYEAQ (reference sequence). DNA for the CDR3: TGTGCCAGCAGCTCCGGGACTAGCGGGAGCGATGAGCAGTTCTTC. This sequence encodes CASSSGTSGSDEQFF.

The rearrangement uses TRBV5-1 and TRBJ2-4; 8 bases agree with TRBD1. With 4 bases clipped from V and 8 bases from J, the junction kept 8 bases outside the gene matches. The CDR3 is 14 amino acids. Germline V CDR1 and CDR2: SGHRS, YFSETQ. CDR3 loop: CASSGTTGADIQYF. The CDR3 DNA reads TGCGCCAGCAGCGGAACGACAGGGGCGGACATTCAGTACTTC.

CDR3 coding DNA: TGTGCCAGCAGTTATCCCGGGACAGGGGACGCTTTCTTT. This gives the protein CASSYPGTGDAFF. V gene TRBV6-6 combines with J gene TRBJ1-1, with 10 positions matching TRBD1. CDR1 MNHNY and CDR2 SVGAGI come from the germline V gene (reference sequence). Trimming took 3 bases from V and 11 from J; bases not matched to a gene: 6. The CDR3 is 13 residues long.

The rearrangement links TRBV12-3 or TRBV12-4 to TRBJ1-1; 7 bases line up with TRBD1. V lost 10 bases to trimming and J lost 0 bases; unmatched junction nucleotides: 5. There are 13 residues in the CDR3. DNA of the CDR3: TGTGCCACGAAACAGGGGATGAACACTGAAGCTTTCTTT. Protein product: CATKQGMNTEAFF.

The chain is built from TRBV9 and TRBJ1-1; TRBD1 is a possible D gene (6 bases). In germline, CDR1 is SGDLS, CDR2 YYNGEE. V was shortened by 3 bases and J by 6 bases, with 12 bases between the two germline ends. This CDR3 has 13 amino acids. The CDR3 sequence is CASSARGGAEAFF. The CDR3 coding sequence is TGTGCCAGCAGCGCCAGGGGAGGGGCTGAAGCTTTCTTT.